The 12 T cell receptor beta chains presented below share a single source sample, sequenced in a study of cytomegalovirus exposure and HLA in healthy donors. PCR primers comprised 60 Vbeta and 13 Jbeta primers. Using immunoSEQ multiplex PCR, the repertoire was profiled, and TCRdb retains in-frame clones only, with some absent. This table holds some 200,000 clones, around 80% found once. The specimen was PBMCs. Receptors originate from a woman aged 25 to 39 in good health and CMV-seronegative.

This chain's CDR3 is CAISDSGAASTEAFF. CDR3 coding DNA: TGTGCCATCAGTGACAGTGGGGCAGCTTCCACTGAAGCTTTCTTT. V is TRBV10-3 and J is TRBJ1-1; D might be TRBD1 (5 bases). V lost 3 bases, J lost 4 bases, and 15 bases lay in between. CDR3 length: 15 residues. Germline CDR1 is ENHRY and CDR2 is SYGVKD.

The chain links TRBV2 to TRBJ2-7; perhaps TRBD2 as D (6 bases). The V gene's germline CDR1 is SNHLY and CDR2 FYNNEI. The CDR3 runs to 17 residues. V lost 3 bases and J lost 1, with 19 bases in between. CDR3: CASSDFWASDTSYEQYF. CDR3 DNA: TGTGCCAGCAGTGATTTCTGGGCTAGCGATACGTCCTACGAGCAGTACTTC.

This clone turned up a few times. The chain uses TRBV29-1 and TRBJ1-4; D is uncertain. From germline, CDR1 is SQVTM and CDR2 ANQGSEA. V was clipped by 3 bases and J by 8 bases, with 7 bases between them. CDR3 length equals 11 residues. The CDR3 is CSVDSGEKLFF. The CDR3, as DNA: TGCAGCGTTGATTCTGGCGAAAAACTGTTTTTT.

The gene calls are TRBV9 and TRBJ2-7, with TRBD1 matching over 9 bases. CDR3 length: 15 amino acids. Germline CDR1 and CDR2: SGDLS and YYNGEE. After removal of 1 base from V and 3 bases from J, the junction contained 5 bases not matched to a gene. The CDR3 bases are TGTGCCAGCAGCGTAACAGGGACAGGGCGCTACGAGCAGTACTTC. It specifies CASSVTGTGRYEQYF.

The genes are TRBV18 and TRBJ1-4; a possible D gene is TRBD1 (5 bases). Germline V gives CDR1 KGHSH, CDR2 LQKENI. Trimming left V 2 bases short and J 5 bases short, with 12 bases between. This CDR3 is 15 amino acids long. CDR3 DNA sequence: TGTGCCAGCTCACCAGCGACAGAACTAAATGAAAAACTGTTTTTT. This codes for CASSPATELNEKLFF. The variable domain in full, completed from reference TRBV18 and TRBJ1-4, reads NAGVMQNPRHLVRRRGQEARLRCSPMKGHSHVYWYRQLPEEGLKFMVYLQKENIIDESGMPKERFSAEFPKEGPSILRIQQVVRGDSAAYFCASSPATELNEKLFFGSGTQLSVL.

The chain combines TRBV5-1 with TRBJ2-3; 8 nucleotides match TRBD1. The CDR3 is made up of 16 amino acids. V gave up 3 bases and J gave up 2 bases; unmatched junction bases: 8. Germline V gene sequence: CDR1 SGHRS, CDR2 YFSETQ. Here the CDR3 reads CASSSGNRGTTDTQYF. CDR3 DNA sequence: TGCGCCAGCAGCTCAGGTAACAGGGGGACCACAGATACGCAGTATTTT.

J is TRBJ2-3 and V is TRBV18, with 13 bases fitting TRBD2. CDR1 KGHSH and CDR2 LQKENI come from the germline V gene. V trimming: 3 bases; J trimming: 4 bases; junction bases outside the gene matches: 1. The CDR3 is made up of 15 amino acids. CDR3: CASSPGLAGSDTQYF. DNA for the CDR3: TGTGCCAGCTCACCGGGACTAGCGGGGTCAGATACGCAGTATTTT.

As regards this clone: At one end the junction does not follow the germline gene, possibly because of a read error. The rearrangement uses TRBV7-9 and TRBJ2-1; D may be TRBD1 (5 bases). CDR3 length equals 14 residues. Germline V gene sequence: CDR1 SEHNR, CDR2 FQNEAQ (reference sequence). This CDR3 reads CSSNPLRAPNEQFF. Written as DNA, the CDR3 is TGTTCCAGCAACCCACTCAGGGCGCCTAATGAGCAGTTCTTC.

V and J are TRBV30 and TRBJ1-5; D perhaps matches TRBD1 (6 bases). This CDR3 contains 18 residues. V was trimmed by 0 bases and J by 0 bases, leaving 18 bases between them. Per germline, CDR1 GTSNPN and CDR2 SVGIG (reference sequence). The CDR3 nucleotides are TGTGCCTGGAGTGTAATCCAAGGGGGGGGATATAGCAATCAGCCCCAGCATTTT. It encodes CAWSVIQGGGYSNQPQHF.

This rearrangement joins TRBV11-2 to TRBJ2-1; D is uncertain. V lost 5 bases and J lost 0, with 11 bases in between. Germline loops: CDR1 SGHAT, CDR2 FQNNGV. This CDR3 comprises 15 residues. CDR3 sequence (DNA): TGTGCCAGCAGCCCGCACAGAAGCTCCTACAATGAGCAGTTCTTC. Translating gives CASSPHRSSYNEQFF.

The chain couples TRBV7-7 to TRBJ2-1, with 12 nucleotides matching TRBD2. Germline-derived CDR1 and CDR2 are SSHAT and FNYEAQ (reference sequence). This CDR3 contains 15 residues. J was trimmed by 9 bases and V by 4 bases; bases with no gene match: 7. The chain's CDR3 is CASSSLAGGLGEQFF. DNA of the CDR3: TGTGCCAGCAGCTCGCTAGCGGGGGGGCTTGGTGAGCAGTTCTTC.

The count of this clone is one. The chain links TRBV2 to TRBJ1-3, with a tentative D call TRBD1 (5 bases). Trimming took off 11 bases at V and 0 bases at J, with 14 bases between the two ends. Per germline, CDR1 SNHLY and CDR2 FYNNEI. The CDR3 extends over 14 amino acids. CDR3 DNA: TGTGCCCGCGAGGCAGGGATCTCTGGAAACACCATATATTTT. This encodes CAREAGISGNTIYF.